The clone carrying this TCR beta chain showed up many times. CDR3 length: 15 residues. Trimming removed 6 bases at V and 5 bases at J, with 20 bases between. Looked up from germline, CDR1 is MDHEN and CDR2 is SYDVKM. Researchers prepared the TCRbeta library using unique molecular identifiers, the study reports. TCRdb reprocessed the PCR reads with MiXCR, giving one entry per CDR3 protein. The table includes about 72,000 distinct CDR3 sequences, about 7% detected once. This entry comes from a study of T-cell reconstitution after alpha-beta-depleted transplantation in children. J is TRBJ2-7 and V is TRBV28; D may be TRBD2 (6 bases). This specimen was PBMCs from the stem cell graft donor, taken from the stem cell graft. The receptor was derived from a human donor who donated a stem cell graft to a child with acute lymphoblastic leukemia. CDR3 protein: CASRHTSSLGDEQYF. The CDR3 DNA sequence: TGTGCCAGCAGACATACTAGCTCACTCGGGGACGAGCAGTACTTC.